This TCR beta chain stems from a study of regulatory T cells. Regarding the study as a whole: Regulatory T cells from CD3G-deficient patients were less diverse than autologous conventional CD4+ cells and control regulatory cells.

Trimming removed 5 bases from V and 5 bases from J; junction bases left unmatched: 5. The CDR3 contains 15 residues. The germline V gene has CDR1 SGHVS and CDR2 FQNEAQ. As regards this clone: The target antigen is unknown.

At testing, patients were 2 to 39 years old, with reduced naive and increased memory T-cell proportions. The PCR used 52 TRBV and 13 TRBJ primers. Assay used: immunoSEQ multiplex PCR; TCRdb lists only in-frame clones, some missing. This table has 5,500 to 6,500 clones, roughly nine tenths appearing once. The receptor was derived from a person between 18 and 30 years old with CD3G deficiency. The material sequenced was CD4+ Tregs sorted from blood. V gene TRBV7-8 combines with J gene TRBJ2-4; 11 nucleotides agree with TRBD2. As DNA, the CDR3 is TGTGCCAGCAGCAGTAGCGGGGGGGCAGAAAACATTCAGTACTTC. Translated, it gives CASSSSGGAENIQYF.